The 23 T cell receptor beta chains presented below share a single source sample, sequenced in a study of OX40 agonist ivuxolimab in advanced cancers. Only in-frame clones appear in the TCRdb table, and some are missing; sequencing was by immunoSEQ multiplex PCR. The sample lists over 65,000 clones, more than 70% seen once, with approximately 2.2% in the top ten. Here the sequenced sample was CD4+ or CD8+ T cells sorted from blood, taken in a trial of the OX40 agonist ivuxolimab. Source of these receptors: an adult with an advanced solid tumor such as melanoma, head and neck, liver or kidney cancer.

The gene calls are TRBV4-2 and TRBJ1-3, with TRBD1 as a possible D gene (6 bases). Per the germline V gene, CDR1 is LGHNA and CDR2 is YNFKEQ. The CDR3 has 19 amino acids. V lost 3 bases and J 4 bases, leaving 25 bases between the germline ends. The CDR3 sequence is CASSQSLQGPGLGGNTIYF. The CDR3 region has the DNA TGTGCCAGCAGCCAGTCCCTACAGGGCCCAGGGTTAGGAGGAAACACCATATATTTT.

The chain has TRBV28 and TRBJ2-7; 9 bases line up with TRBD2. V was clipped by 8 bases and J by 6 bases; unmatched bases: 8. The CDR3 has 13 residues. The V gene's germline CDR1 is MDHEN and CDR2 SYDVKM. Here the CDR3 DNA reads TGTGCCAGCGACAGGCTAGCGGGATCCGAGCAGTACTTC. Translated: CASDRLAGSEQYF.

The CDR3 spells CASSPQTGSNEKLFF. The CDR3, as DNA: TGCGCCAGCAGCCCACAGACAGGGAGTAATGAAAAACTGTTTTTT. The rearrangement uses TRBV4-1 and TRBJ1-4; 7 positions agree with TRBD1. CDR3 size: 15 residues. With V trimmed by 4 bases and J by 4 bases, 6 bases remained unmatched. In germline, CDR1 is MGHRA, CDR2 YSYEKL.

This chain joins TRBV28 and TRBJ2-7, with D possibly matching TRBD1 (6 bases). V dropped 4 bases and J dropped 7 bases, with 17 bases sitting between them. The CDR3 is made up of 14 amino acids. Germline CDR1 reads MDHEN; CDR2 reads SYDVKM. The CDR3 loop reads CASSWTDPLREQYF. The CDR3 DNA is TGTGCCAGCAGTTGGACAGATCCTCTGAGGGAGCAGTACTTC.

The chain uses TRBV28 and TRBJ1-3; D is uncertain. V was pared by 6 bases and J by 0 bases, with 21 bases between. The CDR3 covers 18 residues. Germline-derived CDR1 and CDR2 are MDHEN and SYDVKM. This chain's CDR3 is CASRKPGAGSLSGNTIYF. The CDR3 DNA follows: TGTGCCAGCAGAAAACCGGGAGCCGGGTCACTCTCTGGAAACACCATATATTTT.

The chain has TRBV5-4 and TRBJ2-3; perhaps TRBD1 as D (5 bases). The germline V gene has CDR1 SGHNT and CDR2 YYREEE (reference sequence). V was clipped by 4 bases and J by 4 bases, with 16 bases between them. This CDR3 spans 15 amino acids. The CDR3 reads CASSPVSHRPDTQYF. The CDR3 DNA is TGTGCCAGCAGCCCGGTTTCGCACAGGCCAGATACGCAGTATTTT. The variable domain in full, completed from reference TRBV5-4 and TRBJ2-3, reads ETGVTQSPTHLIKTRGQQVTLRCSSQSGHNTVSWYQQALGQGPQFIFQYYREEENGRGNFPPRFSGLQFPNYSSELNVNALELDDSALYLCASSPVSHRPDTQYFGPGTRLTVL.

This rearrangement joins TRBV19 to TRBJ1-4; D is undetermined. The CDR3 is 15 residues long. The V end lost 4 bases, the J end lost 7 bases, and 16 bases lay between the germline ends. Looked up from germline, CDR1 is LNHDA and CDR2 is SQIVND (reference sequence). In DNA, the CDR3 is TGTGCCAGTAGTAGATCAAGGGAACCGCTTGAAAAACTGTTTTTT. As protein: CASSRSREPLEKLFF.

This rearrangement joins TRBV5-1 to TRBJ1-1; TRBD1 matches 9 bases. This CDR3 comprises 18 residues. Germline CDR1 reads SGHRS; CDR2 reads YFSETQ. V dropped 3 bases and J dropped 0; count of bases not matched to a gene: 12. CDR3 amino acids: CASSSPLGQGMVNTEAFF. In nucleotides, the CDR3 is TGCGCCAGCAGCTCGCCATTGGGACAGGGAATGGTGAACACTGAAGCTTTCTTT. Full variable domain (remainder filled in from reference TRBV5-1 and TRBJ1-1): KAGVTQTPRYLIKTRGQQVTLSCSPISGHRSVSWYQQTPGQGLQFLFEYFSETQRNKGNFPGRFSGRQFSNSRSEMNVSTLELGDSALYLCASSSPLGQGMVNTEAFFGQGTRLTVV.

The J gene is TRBJ2-2, the V gene TRBV11-2; 12 nucleotides agree with TRBD1. The CDR3 totals 19 residues. The V gene's germline CDR1 is SGHAT and CDR2 FQNNGV. Unmatched junction bases numbered 17, after V lost 5 bases and J lost 7 bases. The CDR3 nucleotides read TGTGCCAGCAGCCGCATAGGGCCGGGACAGGGGGCGAGGATCGGGGAGCTGTTTTTT. Translated, it gives CASSRIGPGQGARIGELFF.

This clone was observed a single time. V is TRBV27 and J is TRBJ1-1; 9 nucleotides align to TRBD1. Germline CDR1 and CDR2: MNHEY and SMNVEV (reference sequence). The CDR3 is made up of 16 amino acids. V was clipped by 6 bases and J by 2 bases; unmatched bases: 10. As DNA, the CDR3 is TGTGCCAGCAGCCTTAAGACAGGGGGAGTAAACACTGAAGCTTTCTTT. Protein sequence: CASSLKTGGVNTEAFF.

The V call is TRBV28, the J call TRBJ2-4; the D call may be TRBD1 or TRBD2 (5 bases each). Germline CDR1 MDHEN, CDR2 SYDVKM. Trimming took 2 bases from V and 2 from J, leaving 16 bases between them. The CDR3 totals 17 residues. The CDR3 DNA sequence: TGTGCCAGCAGTTTAGCTCGGGACCGACGGACCAAAAACATTCAGTACTTC. Translated: CASSLARDRRTKNIQYF.

The CDR3: CASSNDLGGGINEQFF. The CDR3 DNA is TGTGCCAGCAGCAACGATCTCGGGGGGGGTATCAATGAGCAGTTCTTC. The V gene is TRBV6-4, the J gene TRBJ2-1; 8 bases agree with TRBD2. V lost 6 bases to trimming and J lost 6 bases; unmatched junction nucleotides: 13. The V gene's germline CDR1 is MRHNA and CDR2 SNTAGT. The CDR3 extends over 16 amino acids.

The gene calls are TRBV5-1 and TRBJ1-1, with D uncertain. Trimming left V 7 bases short and J 5 bases short, with 9 bases between. The CDR3 sequence is 11 residues long. CDR1 and CDR2 from the germline V gene are SGHRS and YFSETQ. As DNA, the CDR3 is TGCGCCAGCTTCGATGGGACTGAAGCTTTCTTT. This encodes CASFDGTEAFF.

This sequence joins TRBV11-2 and TRBJ2-2; the match to TRBD2 covers 7 bases. The CDR3 has 15 residues. Germline CDR1 is SGHAT and CDR2 is FQNNGV. Losses at the gene ends were 6 bases for V and 4 bases for J; bases not matched to a gene: 8. CDR3 in amino acids: CASSRLAGPTGELFF. The CDR3 region has the DNA TGTGCCAGCAGTCGACTAGCCGGCCCCACCGGGGAGCTGTTTTTT.

The chain uses TRBV7-2 and TRBJ2-5; D gene uncertain. Matching the DNA end better, TRBJ2-7 makes the J call doubtful. Germline-derived CDR1 and CDR2 are SGHTA and FQGNSA. The CDR3 extends over 13 amino acids. CDR3 coding DNA: TGTGCCAGCAGCCTAAGGACCCGGGACGAGCAGTACTTC. It codes for CASSLRTRDEQYF.

The rearrangement joins TRBV18 to TRBJ1-4; TRBD1 is a possible D gene (6 bases). V lost 3 bases and J 8 bases, leaving 10 bases between the germline ends. This CDR3 contains 13 residues. The germline CDR1 and CDR2 sequences are KGHSH and LQKENI. The CDR3 protein is CASSPAGQEKLFF. DNA of the CDR3: TGTGCCAGCTCACCGGCGGGACAAGAAAAACTGTTTTTT. Supplemented by reference TRBV18 and TRBJ1-4, the full variable domain reads NAGVMQNPRHLVRRRGQEARLRCSPMKGHSHVYWYRQLPEEGLKFMVYLQKENIIDESGMPKERFSAEFPKEGPSILRIQQVVRGDSAAYFCASSPAGQEKLFFGSGTQLSVL.

This clone has a handful of counts. V is TRBV27 and J is TRBJ1-1; 7 bases are shared with TRBD1. Trimming at V came to 1 base and at J to 0 bases, leaving 17 bases not matched to a gene. The CDR3 consists of 20 residues. The germline V gene encodes CDR1 MNHEY and CDR2 SMNVEV (reference sequence). The CDR3 here is CASSLWGVGTGALMNTEAFF. The DNA of the CDR3 is TGTGCCAGCAGTTTATGGGGAGTTGGAACAGGGGCTCTCATGAACACTGAAGCTTTCTTT.

The sample holds a few counts of this clone. The chain uses TRBV7-9 and TRBJ2-1; TRBD1 agrees at 11 bases. The CDR3 extends over 15 amino acids. The J segment lost 8 bases and the V segment lost 4 bases, leaving 7 bases of the junction unmatched. From germline, CDR1 is SEHNR and CDR2 FQNEAQ (reference sequence). The CDR3 here is CASSSLGQGVDEQFF. The DNA of the CDR3 is TGTGCCAGCAGCTCCCTGGGACAGGGGGTCGATGAGCAGTTCTTC. The full variable domain, its missing parts supplied by reference TRBV7-9 and TRBJ2-1, is DTGVSQNPRHKITKRGQNVTFRCDPISEHNRLYWYRQTLGQGPEFLTYFQNEAQLEKSRLLSDRFSAERPKGSFSTLEIQRTEQGDSAMYLCASSSLGQGVDEQFFGPGTRLTVL.

V and J are TRBV27 and TRBJ2-1; a weak D match, TRBD2 (6 bases). The CDR3 loop spans 13 amino acids. The ends were cut back, 10 bases at V and 6 bases at J, with 16 bases in the middle. CDR1 is MNHEY and CDR2 is SMNVEV in the germline V gene (reference sequence). The CDR3, as DNA: TGTGCCACCGCGGGAAACTCCGGCAATGAGCAGTTCTTC. Amino acids: CATAGNSGNEQFF.

The chain carries TRBV18 and TRBJ1-1; 8 nucleotides agree with TRBD1. The germline CDR1 and CDR2 sequences are KGHSH and LQKENI. The CDR3 has 15 amino acids. Unmatched junction bases numbered 4, after V lost 3 bases and J lost 1 base. The CDR3 spells CASSPSGQANTEAFF. The CDR3 DNA reads as TGTGCCAGCTCACCGTCGGGACAGGCGAACACTGAAGCTTTCTTT.

The chain uses TRBV2 and TRBJ2-6, with D perhaps matching TRBD2 (6 bases). The CDR3 runs to 14 residues. Trimming stripped 4 bases from V and 4 bases from J, with 8 bases between. Germline-derived CDR1 and CDR2 are SNHLY and FYNNEI. The CDR3 DNA follows: TGTGCCAGCAGTGGGGGGGACGGGGCCAACGTCCTGACTTTC. Translating gives CASSGGDGANVLTF.

The gene calls are TRBV19 and TRBJ1-5, with D maybe TRBD1 (5 bases). V lost 10 bases to trimming and J lost 3 bases, with 13 bases between them. The V gene's germline CDR1 is LNHDA and CDR2 SQIVND (reference sequence). CDR3 length equals 13 residues. The CDR3 loop is CATTPGYNQPQHF. The CDR3 DNA reads as TGTGCCACTACCCCAGGGTACAATCAGCCCCAGCATTTT. The full variable domain, in which reference TRBV19 and TRBJ1-5 provide the parts outside the CDR3, is DGGITQSPKYLFRKEGQNVTLSCEQNLNHDAMYWYRQDPGQGLRLIYYSQIVNDFQKGDIAEGYSVSREKKESFPLTVTSAQKNPTAFYLCATTPGYNQPQHFGDGTRLSIL.

The chain recombines TRBV7-3 with TRBJ1-2; unclear D gene. Germline loops: CDR1 SGHTA, CDR2 FQGTGA. Between the trimmed V and J ends, which lost 2 bases and 10 bases, there was a span of 14 bases. This CDR3 has 13 amino acids. The chain's CDR3 is CASSLDGVGDYTF. DNA of the CDR3: TGTGCCAGCAGCTTAGATGGGGTTGGTGACTACACCTTC.